Each of the 13 T cell receptor beta chains below was sequenced from the same sample in a study of response to subunit inactivated influenza vaccine. TCRdb re-called the RT-PCR reads with MiXCR, one entry per CDR3 protein. This table has around 190,000 distinct CDR3 sequences, roughly 14% appearing once. The sequences come from CD8+ T cells sorted from PBMCs, collected around 5 days after vaccination. These receptors were collected from a man over 45 who received an inactivated influenza vaccine.

This clonotype was found many times. The chain joins TRBV12-5 to TRBJ1-1, with D perhaps matching TRBD1 (5 bases). Looked up from germline, CDR1 is LGHNT and CDR2 is FRNRAP. Trimming shortened V by 6 bases and J by 8 bases, and 13 bases separated the two germline ends. This CDR3 is 12 amino acids long. CDR3 loop: CASGYVGQEAFF. CDR3 nucleotides: TGTGCTAGTGGGTACGTGGGGCAGGAAGCTTTCTTT.

In its sample, this clonotype was seen a few times. The J gene is TRBJ2-7, the V gene TRBV10-3, with D possibly being TRBD2 (7 bases). The V gene's germline CDR1 is ENHRY and CDR2 SYGVKD. The CDR3 totals 17 residues. The ends were cut back, 0 bases at V and 3 bases at J, with 18 bases in the middle. CDR3 in DNA: TGTGCCATCAGTGAGTCTGGGGCGGGGGCCGGAAGCTACGAGCAGTACTTC. Translating it yields CAISESGAGAGSYEQYF.

The chain is built from TRBV5-1 and TRBJ1-4, with unresolved D. The CDR3 totals 15 residues. CDR1 and CDR2 (germline): SGHRS, YFSETQ. V was trimmed by 3 bases and J by 0 bases, leaving 9 bases between them. The CDR3 DNA reads TGCGCCAGCAGCTACCGGCCAGCAACTAATGAAAAACTGTTTTTT. Its protein is CASSYRPATNEKLFF.

Here the CDR3 reads CASSPGVDGYTF. The CDR3 DNA sequence: TGTGCCAGCAGTCCAGGGGTAGATGGCTACACCTTC. The V gene is TRBV12-3 or TRBV12-4, the J gene TRBJ1-2; the D gene is possibly TRBD1 (6 bases). The V gene lost 5 bases and the J gene lost 6 bases, with 10 bases spanning the gap. The CDR3 runs to 12 residues.

The chain is built from TRBV25-1 and TRBJ2-7, with a possible D match to TRBD1 (6 bases). This CDR3 region has 12 residues. V lost 2 bases and J lost 5, with 7 bases in between. Germline values: CDR1 MGHDK, CDR2 SYGVNS. In nucleotides, the CDR3 is TGTGCCAGCAGTGAAGAGGGGGACGAGCAGTACTTC. This codes for CASSEEGDEQYF.

The rearrangement joins TRBV7-8 to TRBJ2-3; D gene unclear. CDR1 SGHVS and CDR2 FQNEAQ come from the germline V gene. There are 12 residues in the CDR3. Trimming left V 7 bases short and J 6 bases short, with 11 bases between. The CDR3 sequence is CASTYDLDTQYF. In DNA form, the CDR3 reads TGTGCCAGCACCTATGACCTTGATACGCAGTATTTT.

The chain joins TRBV15 to TRBJ1-2; possibly TRBD1 for D (5 bases). The CDR3 runs 13 residues. The germline V gene encodes CDR1 LNHNV and CDR2 YYDKDF (reference sequence). With 2 bases removed from V and 4 bases from J, the gap between germline ends came to 8 bases. The CDR3 region has the DNA TGTGCCACCAGCAGAACAGGATCCTATGGCTACACCTTC. It is translated as CATSRTGSYGYTF.

This clonotype was recorded at least ten times. V is TRBV28 and J is TRBJ2-7, with 11 nucleotides matching TRBD2. The CDR3 totals 15 residues. The ends lost 3 bases at V and 2 bases at J; junction bases unmatched: 3. Germline-derived CDR1 and CDR2 are MDHEN and SYDVKM. The CDR3 region is CASSFIAGGPYEQYF. As DNA, the CDR3 is TGTGCCAGCAGTTTCATAGCGGGAGGGCCCTACGAGCAGTACTTC.

This clonotype has a handful of counts. The genes are TRBV30 and TRBJ2-2; D gene unclear. Trimming pared 0 bases from V and 4 bases from J, leaving 12 bases between. The length of the CDR3 is 15 residues. Germline-derived CDR1 and CDR2 are GTSNPN and SVGIG (reference sequence). The CDR3 loop is CAWSVLTSPTGELFF. The DNA for the CDR3 is TGTGCCTGGAGTGTACTGACCTCCCCCACCGGGGAGCTGTTTTTT.

This clonotype has a handful of counts. This sequence joins TRBV10-3 and TRBJ2-1; 7 nucleotides match TRBD1. The V gene end was trimmed by 4 bases and the J gene end by 2 bases; junction bases not matched to a gene: 8. The CDR3 spans 16 residues. CDR1 ENHRY and CDR2 SYGVKD come from the germline V gene. The CDR3 region has the DNA TGTGCCATCAGTGGAGGGGGCGATTCTACCTACAATGAGCAGTTCTTC. Translation gives CAISGGGDSTYNEQFF.

The table lists this clonotype with many counts. This chain connects TRBV14 to TRBJ2-1; 10 nucleotides agree with TRBD2. Germline V gene data show CDR1 as SGHDN and CDR2 as FVKESK. J was trimmed by 4 bases and V by 0 bases; bases with no gene match: 6. This CDR3 region has 17 residues. This CDR3 reads CASSQDSPSGRYNEQFF. CDR3 bases: TGTGCCAGCAGCCAAGATTCCCCTAGCGGGAGATACAATGAGCAGTTCTTC.

The genes are TRBV27 and TRBJ2-7; D remains unclear. Trimming removed 5 bases at V and 9 bases at J, with 14 bases between. Germline-derived CDR1 and CDR2 are MNHEY and SMNVEV (reference sequence). This CDR3 has 12 residues. The CDR3 nucleotides read TGTGCCAGCAGTGAGGACCGCACTGTGCAGTACTTC. Amino acid sequence: CASSEDRTVQYF.

Only a few counts were recorded for this clonotype. V and J are TRBV28 and TRBJ2-5, with D tentatively TRBD2 (6 bases). V lost 4 bases, J lost 5 bases, and 14 bases lay in between. CDR1 and CDR2 (germline): MDHEN, SYDVKM. This CDR3 spans 14 amino acids. In nucleotides, the CDR3 is TGTGCCAGCAGTTCAAGACTAGAGGCCGAGACCCAGTACTTC. Its protein is CASSSRLEAETQYF.